These 30 T cell receptor beta chains came from one sample sequenced in a study of regulatory T cells in long-lasting Graves disease. Construction of the TCR beta libraries employed iRepertoire HTBI primers in conjunction with Arm-PCR of CDR3 regions. Each CDR3 protein is one row after TCRdb ran MiXCR on the multiplex PCR reads. The data hold 500,000 to 800,000 distinct CDR3 sequences, with around 30% observed a single time. The time point here: persistent/refractory GD, antithyroid drugs over 5 years with positive TRAb. The TCR library was made from RNA that had been extracted from PBMCs in TRIzol. The material was peripheral blood mononuclear cells (PBMCs), obtained when the disease was refractory, from a patient treated with antithyroid drugs. The receptors derive from a female donor with Graves disease.

The count of this clonotype is one. This may stem from a read error, because a much larger clone lies one nucleotide away. The chain has TRBV2 and TRBJ2-7, with 9 bases fitting TRBD1. J was trimmed by 3 bases and V by 6 bases; bases with no gene match: 6. This CDR3 contains 14 residues. CDR1 and CDR2 from the germline V gene are SNHLY and FYNNEI. The CDR3 sequence: CASRLGTGNYEQYF. The CDR3 DNA sequence: TGTGCCAGCAGGTTAGGGACAGGGAACTACGAGCAGTACTTC. The full variable domain, with the rest looked up from reference TRBV2 and TRBJ2-7, is EPEVTQTPSHQVTQMGQEVILRCVPISNHLYFYWYRQILGQKVEFLVSFYNNEISEKSEIFDDQFSVERPDGSNFTLKIRSTKLEDSAMYFCASRLGTGNYEQYFGPGTRLTVT.

The chain combines TRBV6-2 or TRBV6-3 with TRBJ1-5; 10 nucleotides match TRBD1. Germline V gene sequence: CDR1 MNHEY, CDR2 SVGEGT. This CDR3 contains 14 residues. Trimming cost V 10 bases and J 6 bases; bases outside gene matches: 9. The CDR3 nucleotides read TGTGCCATTCCGGGACAGGGGACTGGTCAGCCCCAGCATTTT. It specifies CAIPGQGTGQPQHF.

V is TRBV4-1 and J is TRBJ2-5; 7 bases match TRBD1. The CDR3 sequence is 14 residues long. CDR1 is MGHRA and CDR2 is YSYEKL in the germline V gene. The V segment lost 4 bases and the J segment 5 bases; nucleotides outside the gene matches: 7. CDR3 loop: CASSRQGIEETQYF. CDR3 sequence (DNA): TGCGCCAGCAGCCGACAGGGTATAGAGGAGACCCAGTACTTC.

This chain joins TRBV12-3 or TRBV12-4 and TRBJ1-5, with 8 bases that match TRBD1. The junction had 4 bases not matched to a gene; V was cut back by 1 base and J by 5 bases. The CDR3 contains 15 residues. The CDR3 nucleotides read TGTGCCAGCAGTTTAGAGATGACAGGGGATCAGCCCCAGCATTTT. It encodes CASSLEMTGDQPQHF.

This chain joins TRBV20-1 and TRBJ2-7; no clear D gene. Trimming shortened V by 6 bases and J by 2 bases, and 14 bases separated the two germline ends. This CDR3 comprises 13 residues. Germline assignment: CDR1 DFQATT and CDR2 SNEGSKA (reference sequence). CDR3 coding DNA: TGCAGTGCCTCCGGCCGTAGTCCCTACGAGCAGTACTTC. As protein: CSASGRSPYEQYF.

V usage is TRBV29-1 and J usage is TRBJ1-1, with 7 bases lining up with TRBD1. The CDR3 has 12 amino acids. V gave up 7 bases and J gave up 10 bases; unmatched junction bases: 12. Germline loops: CDR1 SQVTM, CDR2 ANQGSEA. For the CDR3, the DNA is TGCAGCGCCACGCTCGACAGGGAAGGAGCTTTCTTT. Protein product: CSATLDREGAFF.

V and J are TRBV7-9 and TRBJ1-3; no clear D gene. Trimming cost V 6 bases and J 0 bases, with 6 bases left between them. In germline, CDR1 is SEHNR, CDR2 FQNEAQ (reference sequence). The CDR3 loop spans 13 amino acids. The DNA of the CDR3 is TGTGCCAGCAGATCAAGCTCTGGAAACACCATATATTTT. It is translated as CASRSSSGNTIYF.

V gene TRBV7-9 combines with J gene TRBJ1-2; 8 bases line up with TRBD1. The CDR3 is 17 amino acids. V lost 0 bases, J lost 2 bases, and 8 bases stayed unmatched. Germline assignment: CDR1 SEHNR and CDR2 FQNEAQ (reference sequence). The CDR3 DNA is TGTGCCAGCAGCTTAGCGCCAAGAGGACAGGGCAACTATGGCTACACCTTC. Its protein is CASSLAPRGQGNYGYTF. Together with reference TRBV7-9 and TRBJ1-2, the CDR3 gives the full variable domain: DTGVSQNPRHKITKRGQNVTFRCDPISEHNRLYWYRQTLGQGPEFLTYFQNEAQLEKSRLLSDRFSAERPKGSFSTLEIQRTEQGDSAMYLCASSLAPRGQGNYGYTFGSGTRLTVV.

This clonotype was seen a handful of times. The V gene is TRBV11-2, the J gene TRBJ1-6; no definite D call. Trimming stripped 5 bases from V and 7 bases from J, with 12 bases between. The CDR3 covers 14 residues. Germline values: CDR1 SGHAT, CDR2 FQNNGV. The CDR3 DNA sequence: TGTGCCAGCAGCCCCCCCTGGCAAAATTCACCCCTCCACTTT. Translation gives CASSPPWQNSPLHF. The full variable domain, rest sourced from reference TRBV11-2 and TRBJ1-6, is EAGVAQSPRYKIIEKRQSVAFWCNPISGHATLYWYQQILGQGPKLLIQFQNNGVVDDSQLPKDRFSAERLKGVDSTLKIQPAKLEDSAVYLCASSPPWQNSPLHFGNGTRLTVT.

This clonotype was recorded a few times. V gene TRBV5-1 combines with J gene TRBJ1-6; D perhaps matches TRBD1 (5 bases). Per the germline V gene, CDR1 is SGHRS and CDR2 is YFSETQ. Trimming shortened V by 0 bases and J by 8 bases, and 12 bases separated the two germline ends. The length of the CDR3 is 15 residues. The CDR3 reads CASSLVQGRDSPLHF. The CDR3, as DNA: TGCGCCAGCAGCTTGGTTCAGGGAAGGGATTCACCCCTCCACTTT.

The genes are TRBV2 and TRBJ1-1, with D uncertain. V dropped 6 bases and J dropped 0 bases, with 17 bases sitting between them. Germline V CDR1 and CDR2: SNHLY, FYNNEI. This CDR3 has 16 amino acids. The CDR3 reads CASSRNSLALNTEAFF. Here the CDR3 DNA reads TGTGCCAGCAGCAGGAACAGCCTAGCCCTGAACACTGAAGCTTTCTTT.

The CDR3 DNA follows: TGTGCCAGCAGGGAGGACAGTTATAATTCACCCCTCCACTTT. Translating it yields CASREDSYNSPLHF. The genes are TRBV6-1 and TRBJ1-6; possible D gene TRBD1, 6 bases. The CDR3 contains 14 residues. Trimming took off 6 bases at V and 4 bases at J, with 10 bases between the two ends. Germline V CDR1 and CDR2: MNHNS, SASEGT.

In its sample, this clonotype was seen a few times. A read error may account for a junction end that differs from germline. The chain joins TRBV29-1 to TRBJ2-7, with D tentatively TRBD1 (5 bases). Germline CDR1 reads SQVTM; CDR2 reads ANQGSEA. This CDR3 contains 13 residues. The CDR3 here is CSVEGTTSFEQYF. The CDR3 DNA reads TGCAGCGTTGAAGGGACAACCTCCTTCGAGCAGTACTTC.

Worth noting for this clonotype: One end of the junction is discordant with germline, which a read error may explain. The CDR3 spells CATSKGGTGYTF. CDR3 DNA sequence: TGCGCCACCAGCAAGGGGGGCACTGGCTACACCTTC. The V call is TRBV5-1, the J call TRBJ1-2; D perhaps matches TRBD1 (6 bases). Germline V lookup: CDR1 SGHRS, CDR2 YFSETQ. The CDR3 totals 12 residues.

This clonotype appeared a single time. V gene TRBV19 combines with J gene TRBJ1-1, with D hard to call. The ends were cut back, 3 bases at V and 1 base at J, with 9 bases in the middle. The CDR3 runs 14 residues. Per germline, CDR1 LNHDA and CDR2 SQIVND (reference sequence). CDR3 sequence (DNA): TGTGCCAGTAGTATGGGATGGAGGAACACTGAAGCTTTCTTT. Translating gives CASSMGWRNTEAFF.

The rearrangement joins TRBV7-3 to TRBJ2-1, with D perhaps TRBD1 (6 bases). This CDR3 spans 12 amino acids. The germline gives CDR1 SGHTA, CDR2 FQGTGA. The V end lost 5 bases, the J end lost 9 bases, and 11 bases lay between the germline ends. The CDR3 sequence: CASSPTGFEQFF. CDR3 DNA: TGTGCCAGCAGCCCAACAGGGTTTGAGCAGTTCTTC.

This clonotype was seen ten or more times. This chain connects TRBV6-5 to TRBJ2-2, with D possibly matching TRBD2 (6 bases). CDR1 is MNHEY and CDR2 is SVGAGI in the germline V gene. Deletions cut 2 bases from V and 2 bases from J, with 12 bases between. The CDR3 has 16 residues. This chain's CDR3 is CASSYRSGSNTGELFF. The CDR3 bases are TGTGCCAGCAGTTACCGAAGCGGGTCCAACACCGGGGAGCTGTTTTTT.

This clonotype was counted a few times. J is TRBJ2-1 and V is TRBV18, with 8 bases matching TRBD2. The J segment lost 8 bases and the V segment lost 8 bases, leaving 11 bases of the junction unmatched. The CDR3 totals 14 residues. Germline V CDR1 and CDR2: KGHSH, LQKENI. CDR3 sequence: CASDTGGARDEQFF. The CDR3 DNA sequence: TGTGCCAGCGACACCGGGGGGGCGCGCGATGAGCAGTTCTTC.

The rearrangement links TRBV11-2 to TRBJ1-6, with D perhaps matching TRBD1 (6 bases). The CDR3 loop spans 15 amino acids. The germline V gene encodes CDR1 SGHAT and CDR2 FQNNGV. The V and J ends lost 5 bases and 2 bases respectively, with 10 bases between them. The CDR3 DNA is TGTGCCAGCAGCAACAGGGTTACCTATAATTCACCCCTCCACTTT. It translates to CASSNRVTYNSPLHF.

The chain combines TRBV10-3 with TRBJ1-5; D call uncertain. Deletions cut 0 bases from V and 3 bases from J, with 15 bases between. CDR3 length equals 17 residues. Germline values: CDR1 ENHRY, CDR2 SYGVKD. The CDR3 DNA reads TGTGCCATCAGTGAGTCGAGAGGCGGGATTGACAATCAGCCCCAGCATTTT. Encoded protein: CAISESRGGIDNQPQHF.

The J gene is TRBJ1-4, the V gene TRBV6-9; D is possibly TRBD1 (5 bases). CDR3 length equals 16 residues. V lost 3 bases and J lost 8, with 19 bases in between. Germline V gene lookup returns CDR1 MNHGY and CDR2 SVAAGI. CDR3 nucleotides: TGTGCCAGCAGTTACTCGAACGTGGTGGGGCGAGAAAAACTGTTTTTT. This gives the protein CASSYSNVVGREKLFF.

This clonotype was detected ten times or more. The CDR3, as DNA: TGCAGTGCTAGAGATCAACCCTCCTTGAACACTGAAGCTTTCTTT. It encodes CSARDQPSLNTEAFF. The chain employs TRBV20-1 and TRBJ1-1; D uncertain. This CDR3 comprises 15 residues. V was clipped by 0 bases and J by 0 bases, with 11 bases between them. CDR1 and CDR2 (germline): DFQATT, SNEGSKA (reference sequence).

At least ten counts were recorded for this clonotype. The chain carries TRBV6-1 and TRBJ1-1, with 7 positions matching TRBD1. This CDR3 is 15 amino acids long. V was clipped by 1 base and J by 1 base; unmatched bases: 3. From germline, CDR1 is MNHNS and CDR2 SASEGT. The CDR3 DNA is TGTGCCAGCAGTGAAGGGGACAGATCGAACACTGAAGCTTTCTTT. Translation gives CASSEGDRSNTEAFF.

V and J are TRBV15 and TRBJ1-6; 10 positions agree with TRBD1. The germline CDR1 and CDR2 sequences are LNHNV and YYDKDF (reference sequence). Germline trimming cut 5 bases from V and 0 bases from J; bases unmatched to any gene: 7. The CDR3 is made up of 18 amino acids. The CDR3 DNA is TGTGCCACCAGCGGACAGGGGGAGAAGAGCTCCTATAATTCACCCCTCCACTTT. This translates into CATSGQGEKSSYNSPLHF.

There are many counts of this clonotype. The V call is TRBV6-5, the J call TRBJ1-2; TRBD1 matches 7 bases. The CDR3 contains 15 residues. CDR1 and CDR2 from the germline V gene are MNHEY and SVGAGI. V gave up 0 bases and J gave up 6 bases; unmatched junction bases: 7. CDR3 loop: CASSYSGQRINGYTF. The CDR3 DNA reads as TGTGCCAGCAGTTACTCGGGACAGAGGATTAATGGCTACACCTTC.

The CDR3 protein is CASSRRQGYSGNTIYF. The CDR3 DNA sequence: TGTGCCAGCAGTCGCAGACAGGGCTACTCTGGAAACACCATATATTTT. This sequence joins TRBV12-3 or TRBV12-4 and TRBJ1-3; TRBD1 matches at 7 bases. The CDR3 extends over 16 amino acids. V lost 5 bases, J lost 0 bases, and 7 bases stayed unmatched.

J is TRBJ2-7 and V is TRBV7-2; D may be TRBD1 (5 bases). CDR1 and CDR2 (germline): SGHTA, FQGNSA. With 1 base removed from V and 5 bases from J, the gap between germline ends came to 15 bases. The CDR3 has 15 residues. This CDR3 reads CASSLVVGRGNEQYF. In nucleotides, the CDR3 is TGTGCCAGCAGCTTAGTTGTGGGGCGCGGCAACGAGCAGTACTTC.

This clonotype was counted between two and nine times. This rearrangement joins TRBV28 to TRBJ1-6, with 7 bases that match TRBD1. Trimming at V came to 4 bases and at J to 6 bases, leaving 6 bases not matched to a gene. This CDR3 comprises 15 residues. Germline-derived CDR1 and CDR2 are MDHEN and SYDVKM. Written as DNA, the CDR3 is TGTGCCAGCAGTTCCTCGACAGGGCCTAATTCACCCCTCCACTTT. Amino acids: CASSSSTGPNSPLHF.

With respect to this clonotype: The CDR3 carries no conserved terminal phenylalanine or tryptophan, so it likely arises from a read error. The rearrangement links TRBV11-2 to TRBJ2-7; unclear D gene. The V gene's germline CDR1 is SGHAT and CDR2 FQNNGV. With 5 bases removed from V and 3 bases from J, the gap between germline ends came to 5 bases. The CDR3 is 11 residues long. In DNA, the CDR3 is TGTGCCAGCAGCGCCCACTACGAGCAGTACCTC. It translates to CASSAHYEQYL.

This clonotype was seen only a few times. Sequence at one end of the junction differs from germline and may be a read error. The CDR3 nucleotides read TGTGTCAGCAGCTCAACAGGCGCCGCTAAGAACACTGAAGCTTTCTTT. It yields the protein CVSSSTGAAKNTEAFF. The chain links TRBV28 to TRBJ1-1; maybe TRBD1 (5 bases). CDR1 and CDR2 (germline): MDHEN, SYDVKM. The CDR3 consists of 16 residues.